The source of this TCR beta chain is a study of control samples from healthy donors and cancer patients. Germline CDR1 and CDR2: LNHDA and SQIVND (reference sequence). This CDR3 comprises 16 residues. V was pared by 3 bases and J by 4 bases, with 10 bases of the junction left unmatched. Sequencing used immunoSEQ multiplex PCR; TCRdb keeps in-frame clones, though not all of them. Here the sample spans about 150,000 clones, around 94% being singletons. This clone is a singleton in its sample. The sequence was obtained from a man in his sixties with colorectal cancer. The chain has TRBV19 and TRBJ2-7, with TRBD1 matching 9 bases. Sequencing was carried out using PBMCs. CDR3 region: CASSITLGDRAYEQYF. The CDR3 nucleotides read TGTGCCAGTAGTATCACATTAGGGGACAGGGCTTACGAGCAGTACTTC.